This TCR beta chain was profiled in a study of circulating and synovial CD4+ cells in juvenile arthritis (dated by TCRdb to 2014 to 2015). In terms of the full investigation: Within each patient, the TCRbeta CDR3 repertoires of synovial CD4 T cells, bulk blood CD4 T cells and circulating HLA-DR+ CD4 T cells were compared. The goal of repertoire sequencing was to confirm that a circulating synovial-like CD4 T cell subset was enriched in synovial clonotypes. What the research found in general, with its limitations: Because CPL samples and bulk blood CD4 samples differed in T cell genome counts by at least an order of magnitude, sample-size effects were addressed. No difference between circulating pathogenic-like lymphocytes and bulk blood T cells was detected by traditional Vbeta family usage analysis. Since overlap with synovium went up as sequencing depth increased, the measured fractions of shared clonotypes likely underestimated the full repertoire overlap. Circulating pathogenic-like lymphocytes clustered with synovial T cells and shared a substantially higher fraction of CDR3 sequences with synovium than bulk blood. Synovial and circulating pathogenic-like lymphocyte repertoires were less diverse than bulk blood CD4 repertoires, and some CPL samples were as oligoclonal as synovium.

Based on the germline V gene (reference sequence), the CDR1 and CDR2 sequences are WNHNN and SYGVQD. Trimming at the junction amounts to 6 bases on V and 0 bases on J, and the germline ends lie 9 bases apart. The CDR3 runs 14 amino acids, cysteine and phenylalanine included. Kept here is only the CDR3 DNA, which spans 42 bases and is read in frame from base 1. A remark on this clone: Its antigen has not been determined. Base qualities are missing; no much larger clone stands one base away.

The sequenced samples were obtained from patients with active juvenile idiopathic arthritis. Cells were sorted right after thawing, and dead cells were excluded with Live/Dead Fixable Near-IR Stain. Preparation of the library involved the immunoSEQ multiplex PCR assay. TCRbeta CDR3 sequencing was carried out by an external provider as a commercial service. Per the authors' processing: The analyses used productive nucleotide sequences together with amino acid sequences obtained by in silico translation. Diversity was quantified by Renyi entropy over a range of alpha values, with sample size equalised by taking the median of 200 repeated subsamples. Pairwise repertoire distance was calculated as one minus the Chao-modified Jaccard index, correcting for under-sampling, and used for clustering. Frequency-weighted overlap with synovial clonotypes was computed over 200 sample sizes, 200 draws without replacement each, and reported at the smaller sample's size. The clones in this table, taken by TCRdb from immuneACCESS, are in-frame only. Not every clone is retained; where verified, under half of the shortfall comes from an unresolved V gene, and the cause of the rest is unknown. The V and J calls and clone size were taken over from that table, and D and trimming were inferred from the DNA. A total of about 36,000 clones appear in this sample, approximately 94% of them only once. 0.55% to 0.75% of the sample belongs to the ten largest clones.

Sequenced sample: CD4+ T cells from blood. Recombination linked TRBV10-1 to TRBJ1-5; the D gene lacks a confident call. The sequence was obtained from a human donor with juvenile idiopathic arthritis. The sequence in DNA is TGCGCCAGCAGCCGTAGAAATAGCAATCAGCCCCAGCATTTT. Its protein reads: CASSRRNSNQPQHF.